This is a list of T cell receptor beta chains from one sample in a study of T cells in Graves' hyperthyroidism and ophthalmopathy. One entry per CDR3 protein results from TCRdb running MiXCR on the multiplex PCR reads. The table shows about 720,000 distinct CDR3 sequences, with 18% occurring only once. What was sequenced was blood. Receptors originate from a woman in her 50s with Graves' hyperthyroidism that later progressed to Graves' ophthalmopathy. Each CDR3 is given with its conserved first and last residue. Clone size is not always given. Where it is, it says once, few, many or a class for expanded clones.

clone size	V gene	J gene	CDR3 protein
many	TRBV2	TRBJ2-3	CASRQVVSTDTQYF
NA	TRBV6-1	TRBJ1-3	CASSEVLMGAIYF
NA	TRBV20-1	TRBJ2-5	CSASAGTGDETQYF
few	TRBV4-2	TRBJ1-3	CASSRSVGRPSGNTIYF
NA	TRBV7-9	TRBJ2-3	CASRRTGESDTQYF
many	TRBV27	TRBJ1-2	CASSLSGSDYGYTF
NA	TRBV7-3	TRBJ1-1	CASSQESEGAEAFF
many	TRBV27	TRBJ1-2	CASRAARVGYGYTF
many	TRBV3-1	TRBJ1-2	CASSLLTARGSGGYTF
NA	TRBV12-3/TRBV12-4	TRBJ2-5	CASTPPLYQETQYF
many	TRBV29-1	TRBJ2-1	CSVATPRDRVSNEQFF
NA	TRBV6-1	TRBJ2-2	CASSERSKVNTGELFF
NA	TRBV10-3	TRBJ1-1	CAISRDRTLAEAFF
many	TRBV5-4	TRBJ1-2	CASSLVGGRNYGYTF
few	TRBV6-1	TRBJ2-1	CASSEGGIYNEQFF
few	TRBV5-1	TRBJ1-1	CASSRSEGRGLGAFF
few	TRBV12-3/TRBV12-4	TRBJ2-1	CASSSVEQFF
NA	TRBV24-1	TRBJ1-2	CATSDSYRGPADGYTF
few	TRBV13	TRBJ1-1	CASSWVGASNTEAFF
few	TRBV4-1	TRBJ2-2	CASSLDRVAGELFF
NA	TRBV10-3	TRBJ1-4	CAISEIQANEKLFF
NA	TRBV6-1	TRBJ2-1	CASRRADNEQFF
many	TRBV12-3/TRBV12-4	TRBJ1-1	CASSNPGPGEAFF
many	TRBV2	TRBJ2-7	CASRIRVTSYEQYF
NA	TRBV9	TRBJ2-3	CASSPRAGIDTQYF
few	TRBV7-9	TRBJ2-5	CASSRSPGPQETQYF
many	TRBV5-1	TRBJ1-6	CASSSSTGLGGSPLHF
NA	TRBV10-3	TRBJ1-2	CAISERREANYGYTF
NA	TRBV20-1	TRBJ1-1	CSARDPTNTEAFF
few	TRBV5-4	TRBJ1-1	CASSGQDTEAFF
many	TRBV2	TRBJ2-2	CASSARGYSNTGELFF
few	TRBV9	TRBJ1-3	CASSEGASSGNTIYF
many	TRBV11-3	TRBJ2-1	CASSPERTYNEQFF
few	TRBV12-3/TRBV12-4	TRBJ2-1	CASSTPTGGENNEQFF
NA	TRBV24-1	TRBJ1-3	CATSDSRTGSSGNTIYF
NA	TRBV12-3/TRBV12-4	TRBJ2-7	CASSPPTSDLSYEQYF
many	TRBV18	TRBJ2-1	CASSPRSYNEQFF
many	TRBV5-1	TRBJ2-7	CASRPQEGPYEQYF
few	TRBV11-1	TRBJ1-3	CASSRGQVLSGNTIYF
few	TRBV30	TRBJ1-2	CAWSVRQGAPGYGYTF
many	TRBV12-3/TRBV12-4	TRBJ2-5	CASLKGTETQWETQYF
NA	TRBV20-1	TRBJ1-2	CSGIGRTYGYTF
NA	TRBV12-3/TRBV12-4	TRBJ2-1	CASSLWQGDNEQFF
NA	TRBV3-1	TRBJ1-2	CASSPAPRGYTF
NA	TRBV4-1	TRBJ1-2	CASSPQQDIYGYTF
few	TRBV6-1	TRBJ1-2	CATRDRGRGNYYGYTF
NA	TRBV20-1	TRBJ2-7	CSARAEYEQYF
many	TRBV4-1	TRBJ1-1	CASSLPTGIEAFF
many	TRBV20-1	TRBJ2-3	CSASVGASIHTDTQYF
NA	TRBV3-1	TRBJ2-1	CASSLGQEPYNEQFF
many	TRBV18	TRBJ2-7	CASSPVVRTGGYEQYF
many	TRBV5-1	TRBJ1-1	CASSLETGSQAEAFF
many	TRBV20-1	TRBJ2-3	CSAIRTSSDLTDTQYF
NA	TRBV6-1	TRBJ1-3	CASRSPGLSGNTIYF
NA	TRBV7-6	TRBJ2-1	CASSLVGLAGATSSYNEQFF
many	TRBV30	TRBJ2-7	CAWSVGQVYEQYF
many	TRBV3-1	TRBJ1-5	CASSQSAGSNQPQHF
NA	TRBV14	TRBJ2-1	CASSQGGLTYNEQFF